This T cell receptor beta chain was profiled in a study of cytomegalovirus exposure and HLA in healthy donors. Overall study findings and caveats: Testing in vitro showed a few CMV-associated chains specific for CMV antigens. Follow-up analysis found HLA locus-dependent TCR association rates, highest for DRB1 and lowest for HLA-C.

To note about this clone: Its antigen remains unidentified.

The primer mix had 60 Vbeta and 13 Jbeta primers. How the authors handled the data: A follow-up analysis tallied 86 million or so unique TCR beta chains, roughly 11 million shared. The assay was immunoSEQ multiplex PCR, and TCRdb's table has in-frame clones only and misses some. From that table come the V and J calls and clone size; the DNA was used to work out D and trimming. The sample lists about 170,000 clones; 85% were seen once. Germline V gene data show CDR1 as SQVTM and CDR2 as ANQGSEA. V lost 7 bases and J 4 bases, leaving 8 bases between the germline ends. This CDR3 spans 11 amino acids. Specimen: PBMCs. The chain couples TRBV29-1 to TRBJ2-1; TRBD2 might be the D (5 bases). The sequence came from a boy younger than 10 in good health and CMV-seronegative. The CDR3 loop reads CSAEGYNEQFF. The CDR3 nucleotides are TGCAGCGCAGAGGGTTACAATGAGCAGTTCTTC.